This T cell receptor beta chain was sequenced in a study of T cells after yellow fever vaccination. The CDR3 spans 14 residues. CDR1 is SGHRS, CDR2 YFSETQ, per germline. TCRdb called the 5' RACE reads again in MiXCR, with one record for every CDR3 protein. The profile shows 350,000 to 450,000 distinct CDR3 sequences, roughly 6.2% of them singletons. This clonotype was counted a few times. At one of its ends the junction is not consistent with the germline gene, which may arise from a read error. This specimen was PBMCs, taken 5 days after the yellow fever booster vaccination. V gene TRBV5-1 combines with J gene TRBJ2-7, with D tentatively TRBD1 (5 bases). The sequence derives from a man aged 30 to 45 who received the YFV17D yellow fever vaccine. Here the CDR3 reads CASRPVLPQGHPHF. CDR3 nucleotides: TGCGCCAGCAGGCCTGTTCTCCCCCAGGGCCACCCCCACTTC.